This T cell receptor (beta chain) originates from a study of cytomegalovirus exposure and HLA in healthy donors. Whole-study results and caveats: In a later analysis, V- and J-gene trimming of beta chains associated with a DCLRE1C missense variant, replicated independently. Sequencing depth roughly uniform across donors was assumed in presence/absence analyses. DRB1 showed the most TCR associations and HLA-C the fewest in a later analysis, as rates varied by HLA locus.

With regard to this clone: Its specificity is unknown.

Trimming at V came to 3 bases and at J to 6 bases, leaving 8 bases not matched to a gene. Germline V gene lookup returns CDR1 SGHTA and CDR2 FQGNSA. The CDR3 sequence is 17 residues long. 60 Vbeta and 13 Jbeta primers were used in PCR. TCRdb's copy holds only in-frame clones and misses some; the assay was immunoSEQ multiplex PCR. The sample yields under 200,000 clones, 70% to 80% seen once. The clonotype originates from a middle-aged man in good health and CMV-seronegative. This sequence joins TRBV7-2 and TRBJ2-3, with 14 bases matching TRBD2. The specimen was PBMCs. The CDR3 DNA reads TGTGCCAGCAGCTTGGGGGGGGGACTAGCGGGAGAGGATACGCAGTATTTT. Translation: CASSLGGGLAGEDTQYF.